Below, one TCR beta chain is given with its context. Its specificity is unknown. The data were obtained in a study of cytomegalovirus exposure and HLA in healthy donors. Whole-study context: Caucasian-associated ancestry cluster membership applied to just over 80% of several hundred genotyped donors.

Study findings and constraints: Analyses of presence and absence presupposed an approximately uniform sequencing depth across donors. What a later analysis showed was that several of the most significant clusters appeared linked to common viral pathogens. TCR beta sequences reportedly predicted most subjects' HLA-A and HLA-B alleles accurately.

Trimming stripped 3 bases from V and 12 bases from J, with 12 bases between. The V gene's germline CDR1 is ENHRY and CDR2 SYGVKD. This CDR3 is built from 12 residues. The PCR used 60 Vbeta and 13 Jbeta primers. Method: immunoSEQ multiplex PCR; TCRdb's copy keeps in-frame clones and lacks some. Recorded for this sample: more than 75,000 clones. The clonotype was recovered from a man aged 45 to 65 in good health and CMV-seropositive. Input material: PBMCs. This chain joins TRBV10-3 and TRBJ2-1; tentative D call: TRBD2 (5 bases). The DNA of the CDR3 is TGTGCCATCAGTGAAGCGGCCTATGGGCAGTTCTTC. This translates into CAISEAAYGQFF.